This T cell receptor (beta chain) comes out of a study of blood T cell repertoires in COVID-19. Profiling relied on immunoSEQ multiplex PCR, and the TCRdb table lists in-frame clones only, not all of them. Among around 290,000 clones, about 88% were seen once, and the ten largest hold about an eighth. CDR1 and CDR2 from the germline V gene are LNHNV and YYDKDF (reference sequence). V was clipped by 0 bases and J by 0 bases, with 9 bases between them. The CDR3 extends over 15 amino acids. This sequence was found in a woman aged 65 to 85 with COVID-19, enrolled during active disease. Sequenced sample: peripheral blood. The J gene is TRBJ2-7, the V gene TRBV15; D is undetermined. CDR3 sequence reads: CATSRDRVASYEQYF. The CDR3 bases are TGTGCCACCAGCAGAGATCGGGTAGCCTCCTACGAGCAGTACTTC. Complete variable domain (other parts from reference TRBV15 and TRBJ2-7): DAMVIQNPRYQVTQFGKPVTLSCSQTLNHNVMYWYQQKSSQAPKLLFHYYDKDFNNEADTPDNFQSRRPNTSFCFLDIRSPGLGDTAMYLCATSRDRVASYEQYFGPGTRLTVT.